This is a list of T cell receptor beta chains from one sample in a study of tumor-infiltrating lymphocytes in primary liver carcinoma. TCRdb analysed the multiplex PCR reads with MiXCR anew, one entry per CDR3 protein. The sample shows fewer than 350,000 distinct CDR3 sequences, 50% to 70% of them seen only once. Sequences were obtained from peripheral blood. The origin of the receptors is a man aged 40-55 years with primary liver carcinoma and hepatitis B virus infection. Both conserved end residues are part of each CDR3. Each record gives: V gene, D gene, clone size, J gene, CDR3 DNA, CDR3 protein. D genes are given only for firm matches. Expanded clones are given a class, and other clones once, few, many or no size at all.

>TRBV5-1|TRBD1|.|TRBJ2-4
TGCGCCAGCAGCCTACGGACAGGGGTGGACATTCAGTACTTC
CASSLRTGVDIQYF
>TRBV29-1|.|once|TRBJ2-7
TGCAGCACCATGACATCTGTGGCCGGCACTCCCTACGAGCAGTACTTT
CSTMTSVAGTPYEQYF
>TRBV29-1|TRBD1|.|TRBJ2-7
TGCAGCGTTGAAGATGTACAGGGGTCCTGCGAGCAGTACTTC
CSVEDVQGSCEQYF
>TRBV10-3|TRBD2|.|TRBJ2-2
TGTGCCACGGGAGGAGTCGAGGGGGAGCTGTTTTTT
CATGGVEGELFF
>TRBV29-1|.|many|TRBJ1-1
TGCAGCGTTAAGGACACAGAGTACACTGAAGCTTTCTTT
CSVKDTEYTEAFF
>TRBV29-1|.|many|TRBJ2-7
TGCAGCGTTGAAGTCTCATCGTCCTACGAGCAGTACTTC
CSVEVSSSYEQYF
>TRBV12-3/TRBV12-4|TRBD1|many|TRBJ2-7
TGTGCCAGCAGTCCAAGACAGGGAGTGTACGAGCAGTACTTC
CASSPRQGVYEQYF
>TRBV6-1|.|.|TRBJ2-3
TGTGCCATAAGCCGGGACCAAGGGGCAGATACGCAGTATTTT
CAISRDQGADTQYF
>TRBV5-6|TRBD1|.|TRBJ2-7
TGTGCCAGCAGCCTCGGACTAGGACAGGGGGCGAGAGAGCAGGACTTC
CASSLGLGQGAREQDF
>TRBV29-1|TRBD2|few|TRBJ2-1
TGCAGCGTAGCGGGAGGGTACAATGAGCAGTTCTTC
CSVAGGYNEQFF
>TRBV6-6|TRBD1|once|TRBJ2-7
TGTGCCAGGAGTTACCCGGACAGGGCCTCCGAGCAGTACTTC
CARSYPDRASEQYF
>TRBV28|.|.|TRBJ2-3
TGTACCATCTCCTCACGCCTTCTCACAGATACGCAGTATTTT
CTISSRLLTDTQYF
>TRBV5-1|TRBD2|.|TRBJ2-3
TGCGCCAGCAGACCGGGACTAGCGGGGCTCACAGATACGCAGTATTTT
CASRPGLAGLTDTQYF
>TRBV20-1|.|.|TRBJ1-1
TGCAGTGCTAGACCCGACAGAAACACTGAAGCTTTCTTT
CSARPDRNTEAFF
>TRBV7-2|TRBD2|.|TRBJ2-1
TGTGCCAGCAGCTTAGTCGGTTCTAGCGGTAATGAGCAGTTCTTC
CASSLVGSSGNEQFF
>TRBV14|TRBD2|.|TRBJ2-7
TGTGCCAGCAGCGAAGGATCTGCGGGAGTGGGGTACGAACAGTACTTC
CASSEGSAGVGYEQYF
>TRBV5-1|.|.|TRBJ2-1
TGCGCCAGCAGCTTTACCCCGGGAGCTGAGCTGTTCTTC
CASSFTPGAELFF
>TRBV12-3/TRBV12-4|.|.|TRBJ2-3
TGTGCCAGAAGTCGTCGGAGAGGGGGAGGGCCAGCAGATACGCAGTGTTTT
CARSRRRGGGPADTQCF
>TRBV7-8|.|.|TRBJ2-1
TGTGCCAGCAACCCCAGACATACCTACAATGAGCAGTTCTTC
CASNPRHTYNEQFF
>TRBV2|.|.|TRBJ1-5
TGTGCCAGCAATAAAGCCGGGACCTATCAGCCCCATCATTTT
CASNKAGTYQPHHF
>TRBV6-1|.|.|TRBJ2-3
TGTGCAGCACGTAACGGGAGTGCGATTGATACGCAGTATTTT
CAARNGSAIDTQYF
>TRBV7-9|TRBD2|.|TRBJ2-7
TGTGCAAGCAACCCCCGACTAGCGGGAGACGATCAGTACTTC
CASNPRLAGDDQYF
>TRBV11-1|.|.|TRBJ1-6
TGTGCCAGCAGCTTACCGTGGGGTAATTCACCCCTCCAGTTT
CASSLPWGNSPLQF
>TRBV12-3/TRBV12-4|TRBD1|many|TRBJ1-5
TGTGCCAGCACAGAGGGACAGGGGTTGCAGCCCCAGCATTTT
CASTEGQGLQPQHF
>TRBV29-1|TRBD1|many|TRBJ2-3
TGCAGCGTTGAAGCTTCCGGGACAGGGGACGGTCCAGATACGCAGTATTTT
CSVEASGTGDGPDTQYF
>TRBV6-1|TRBD1|.|TRBJ1-1
TGTGCCAGCAGCCTCGGACAGGGGAGCTCTGAAGCTTTCTTT
CASSLGQGSSEAFF
>TRBV19|.|.|TRBJ1-1
TGTGCCAGTAGTGCCTGGGACCACGTGACTGAAGCTTTCTTT
CASSAWDHVTEAFF